The 6 T cell receptor beta chains presented below share a single source sample, sequenced in a study of human T cells and chemical hapten exposure. TCRdb re-analysed the RACE reads in MiXCR, keeping a single row per CDR3 protein. The sample has about 46,000 distinct CDR3 sequences; 9.4% are singletons. Regarding time point: pre-sensitization, week 0. Documented treatment: therapeutic diphenylcyclopropenone sensitization with weekly scalp DPC. Sample: whole blood, taken in connection with sensitization to the hapten diphenylcyclopropenone (DPC). These receptors all come from a woman in her forties with alopecia areata. Some clones in this sample may be carry-over from other donors' samples.

This clonotype has ten or more counts. The chain has TRBV3-1 and TRBJ2-7; D might be TRBD1 (5 bases). With 3 bases removed from V and 5 bases from J, the gap between germline ends came to 17 bases. CDR3 length: 15 amino acids. Looked up from germline, CDR1 is LGHDT and CDR2 is YNNKEL (reference sequence). The CDR3 here is CASSQTVGLGNEQYF. The CDR3 nucleotides are TGTGCCAGCAGCCAGACAGTCGGTTTAGGTAACGAGCAGTACTTC.

The table lists this clonotype with many counts. The chain links TRBV5-1 to TRBJ1-1; 8 bases agree with TRBD1. With V trimmed by 3 bases and J by 3 bases, 4 bases remained unmatched. Germline V gene lookup returns CDR1 SGHRS and CDR2 YFSETQ. The CDR3 totals 14 residues. The CDR3 loop is CASSSGGYDTEAFF. The CDR3 DNA reads as TGCGCCAGCAGCTCAGGGGGCTACGACACTGAAGCTTTCTTT. The whole variable domain, filled in from reference TRBV5-1 and TRBJ1-1, reads KAGVTQTPRYLIKTRGQQVTLSCSPISGHRSVSWYQQTPGQGLQFLFEYFSETQRNKGNFPGRFSGRQFSNSRSEMNVSTLELGDSALYLCASSSGGYDTEAFFGQGTRLTVV.

This clonotype was seen ten or more times. This chain connects TRBV4-1 to TRBJ1-6; TRBD1 is a possible D gene (5 bases). V shed 1 base and J shed 10 bases, with 14 bases lying between them. The CDR3 sequence is 15 residues long. Germline CDR1 reads MGHRA; CDR2 reads YSYEKL. The CDR3 nucleotides read TGCGCCAGCAGCCAAGGCGGGGGGAGCCAGTCACCCCTCCACTTT. Its translation: CASSQGGGSQSPLHF.

This clonotype came up many times. In DNA form, the CDR3 reads TGTGCCAGCAGCTTAGGTGTGGCCCGTGGGACTAGCGGGGGAACCTCTTCCTACGAGCAGTACTTC. It yields the protein CASSLGVARGTSGGTSSYEQYF. The chain uses TRBV7-9 and TRBJ2-7; 14 nucleotides line up with TRBD2. This CDR3 has 22 residues. Looked up from germline, CDR1 is SEHNR and CDR2 is FQNEAQ (reference sequence). Trimming took 1 base from V and 1 from J; bases not matched to a gene: 18. The whole variable domain, filled in from reference TRBV7-9 and TRBJ2-7, reads DTGVSQNPRHKITKRGQNVTFRCDPISEHNRLYWYRQTLGQGPEFLTYFQNEAQLEKSRLLSDRFSAERPKGSFSTLEIQRTEQGDSAMYLCASSLGVARGTSGGTSSYEQYFGPGTRLTVT.

This clonotype was recorded many times. The chain joins TRBV20-1 to TRBJ2-3; D uncertain. Trimming shortened V by 5 bases and J by 0 bases, and 15 bases separated the two germline ends. The CDR3 runs 15 residues. The germline gives CDR1 DFQATT, CDR2 SNEGSKA (reference sequence). In nucleotides, the CDR3 is TGCAGTGCTTCCGACTGGTCGGGTAGCACAGATACGCAGTATTTT. The encoded protein is CSASDWSGSTDTQYF.

This clonotype has at least ten counts. The genes are TRBV12-3 or TRBV12-4 and TRBJ2-5; TRBD2 is a possible D gene (5 bases). The CDR3 spans 15 residues. With 4 bases removed from V and 5 bases from J, the gap between germline ends came to 17 bases. DNA for the CDR3: TGTGCCAGCAGTTCATCCGAGGCTAGCTGGGAGACCCAGTACTTC. Amino acid sequence: CASSSSEASWETQYF.